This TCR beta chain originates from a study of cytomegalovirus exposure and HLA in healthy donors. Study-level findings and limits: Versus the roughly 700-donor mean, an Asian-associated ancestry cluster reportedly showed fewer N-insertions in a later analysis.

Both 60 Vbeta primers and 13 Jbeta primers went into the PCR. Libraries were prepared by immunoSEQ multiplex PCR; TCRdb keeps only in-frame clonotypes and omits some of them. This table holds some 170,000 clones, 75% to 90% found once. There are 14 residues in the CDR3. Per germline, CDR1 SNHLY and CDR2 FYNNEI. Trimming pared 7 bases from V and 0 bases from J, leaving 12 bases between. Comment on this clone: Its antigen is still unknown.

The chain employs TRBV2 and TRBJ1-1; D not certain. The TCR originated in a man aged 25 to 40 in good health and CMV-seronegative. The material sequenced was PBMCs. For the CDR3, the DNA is TGTGCCAGCACCGAAAGAGGGCTGAACACTGAAGCTTTCTTT. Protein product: CASTERGLNTEAFF.